Shown below are 10 T cell receptor beta chains from a single sample sequenced in a study of early T cells in non-severe SARS-CoV-2 infection. TCRdb re-called the 5' RACE reads through MiXCR, storing one row per CDR3 protein. In the table there are tens of thousands of distinct CDR3 sequences, 10% to 12% of which are singletons. Specimen: whole blood, collected at baseline. These TCRs come from an adult who was a healthcare worker with PCR-confirmed SARS-CoV-2 infection or an uninfected control (not recorded which).

This clonotype was picked up many times. V is TRBV20-1 and J is TRBJ1-2; TRBD1 matches at 7 bases. V gave up 0 bases and J gave up 8 bases; unmatched junction bases: 15. This CDR3 is 16 amino acids long. Germline-derived CDR1 and CDR2 are DFQATT and SNEGSKA (reference sequence). The CDR3 is CSARDRLPAGGFGYTF. The CDR3 DNA follows: TGCAGTGCTAGAGATCGCCTGCCTGCAGGGGGGTTCGGCTACACCTTC.

The chain couples TRBV5-4 to TRBJ2-2; TRBD2 aligns across 10 bases. CDR1 SGHNT and CDR2 YYREEE come from the germline V gene (reference sequence). The CDR3 is 17 residues long. The junction had 9 bases not matched to a gene; V was cut back by 4 bases and J by 3 bases. CDR3 in DNA: TGTGCCAGCAGCAGAAGCCGGACTAGCGGTTACACCGGGGAGCTGTTTTTT. It specifies CASSRSRTSGYTGELFF. The variable domain in full, with the rest retrieved from reference TRBV5-4 and TRBJ2-2, is ETGVTQSPTHLIKTRGQQVTLRCSSQSGHNTVSWYQQALGQGPQFIFQYYREEENGRGNFPPRFSGLQFPNYSSELNVNALELDDSALYLCASSRSRTSGYTGELFFGEGSRLTVL.

V gene TRBV6-5 combines with J gene TRBJ2-2; TRBD1 is a possible D gene (6 bases). CDR3 length equals 13 residues. V dropped 6 bases and J dropped 3 bases, with 8 bases sitting between them. The germline gives CDR1 MNHEY, CDR2 SVGAGI. This CDR3 reads CASSRTDTGELFF. CDR3 DNA: TGTGCCAGCAGCCGGACAGACACCGGGGAGCTGTTTTTT.

This clonotype was seen a handful of times. V usage is TRBV7-2 and J usage is TRBJ2-7; perhaps TRBD2 as D (7 bases). The CDR3 has 15 amino acids. V gave up 1 base and J gave up 2 bases, with 12 bases separating them. CDR1 is SGHTA and CDR2 is FQGNSA in the germline V gene. CDR3 DNA: TGTGCCAGCAGCTTAGAGGGGGGGCAGGCCTACGAGCAGTACTTC. This encodes CASSLEGGQAYEQYF. Based on the CDR3 plus reference TRBV7-2 and TRBJ2-7, the full variable domain is GAGVSQSPSNKVTEKGKDVELRCDPISGHTALYWYRQSLGQGLEFLIYFQGNSAPDKSGLPSDRFSAERTGGSVSTLTIQRTQQEDSAVYLCASSLEGGQAYEQYFGPGTRLTVT.

This clonotype was seen ten or more times. CDR3 in DNA: TGTGCCAGCAGCCAACTTCAGGTGGAGGCTTCACCCCTCCACTTT. This translates into CASSQLQVEASPLHF. The V and J genes are TRBV3-1 and TRBJ1-6; D is undetermined. This CDR3 comprises 15 residues. Germline CDR1 LGHDT, CDR2 YNNKEL (reference sequence). The V gene lost 2 bases and the J gene lost 9 bases, with 14 bases spanning the gap.

The chain is built from TRBV18 and TRBJ1-2, with 8 bases that match TRBD1. Per germline, CDR1 KGHSH and CDR2 LQKENI. V was pared by 6 bases and J by 1 base, with 13 bases of the junction left unmatched. The CDR3 contains 17 residues. CDR3 sequence (DNA): TGTGCCAGCTCGACGATACAGGGGGTAGTCTTTAACTATGGCTACACCTTC. It is translated as CASSTIQGVVFNYGYTF.

This clonotype was picked up a small number of times. This rearrangement joins TRBV7-9 to TRBJ1-2; 7 bases agree with TRBD1. CDR3 length equals 14 residues. Germline V gene sequence: CDR1 SEHNR, CDR2 FQNEAQ (reference sequence). V shed 5 bases, J shed 3 bases, and the junction held 6 bases outside the gene matches. CDR3 protein: CASSIDRADYGYTF. The DNA of the CDR3 is TGTGCCAGCAGCATCGACAGGGCGGACTATGGCTACACCTTC.

In its sample, this clonotype was seen a few times. The DNA for the CDR3 is TGCGCCAGCAGCCAAGTGGAGAGGGGCACCGGGGAGCTGTTTTTT. Its translation: CASSQVERGTGELFF. The gene calls are TRBV4-3 and TRBJ2-2; D may match TRBD1 or TRBD2 (5 bases each). The CDR3 contains 15 residues. Germline loops: CDR1 LGHNA, CDR2 YSLEER. Trimming removed 1 base at V and 4 bases at J, with 10 bases between.

This clonotype was recorded a few times. The rearrangement joins TRBV27 to TRBJ1-1, with D unclear. The germline V gene has CDR1 MNHEY and CDR2 SMNVEV (reference sequence). This CDR3 contains 14 residues. The germline V and J ends were trimmed by 5 bases and 4 bases, with 14 bases remaining between them. The CDR3 bases are TGTGCCAGCAGTCCGAGGGAATGGGTCACTGAAGCTTTCTTT. Translated: CASSPREWVTEAFF.

This clonotype was seen a few times. The rearrangement uses TRBV7-9 and TRBJ1-3; unclear D gene. The germline gives CDR1 SEHNR, CDR2 FQNEAQ (reference sequence). The germline V and J ends were trimmed by 6 bases and 6 bases, with 6 bases remaining between them. This CDR3 is 11 amino acids long. The CDR3 DNA follows: TGTGCCAGCAGTTTTGTAAACACCATATATTTT. Translated: CASSFVNTIYF.